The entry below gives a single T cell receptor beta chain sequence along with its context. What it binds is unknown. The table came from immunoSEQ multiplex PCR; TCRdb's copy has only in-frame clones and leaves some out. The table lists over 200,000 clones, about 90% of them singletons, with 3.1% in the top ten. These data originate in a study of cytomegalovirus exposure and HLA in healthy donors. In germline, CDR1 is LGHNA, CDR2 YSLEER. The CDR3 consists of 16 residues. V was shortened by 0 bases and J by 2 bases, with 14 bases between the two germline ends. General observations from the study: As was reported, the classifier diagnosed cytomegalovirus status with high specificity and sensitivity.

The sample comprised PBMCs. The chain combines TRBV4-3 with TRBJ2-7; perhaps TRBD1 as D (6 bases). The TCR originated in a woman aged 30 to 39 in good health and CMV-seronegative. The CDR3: CASSQDRTQGPYEQYF. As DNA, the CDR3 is TGCGCCAGCAGCCAAGATAGGACACAGGGTCCCTACGAGCAGTACTTC.